The 30 T cell receptor beta chains in this list originate from one sample, sequenced in a study of cytomegalovirus exposure and HLA in healthy donors. The PCR contained 60 Vbeta and 13 Jbeta primers. Profiled with immunoSEQ multiplex PCR; TCRdb holds only in-frame clones, not every one. The repertoire table contains some 150,000 clones. The sequenced sample was PBMCs. These receptors were obtained from a man aged 35 to 55 in good health and CMV-seronegative.

This chain uses TRBV11-2 with TRBJ2-5, with 7 bases matching TRBD1. The CDR3 loop spans 13 amino acids. Germline values: CDR1 SGHAT, CDR2 FQNNGV. Trimming took 3 bases from V and 6 from J; bases not matched to a gene: 4. The DNA of the CDR3 is TGTGCCAGCAGCTTCGACAGGGCCCAGACCCAGTACTTC. Residues: CASSFDRAQTQYF. Full variable domain (outside the CDR3, taken from reference TRBV11-2 and TRBJ2-5): EAGVAQSPRYKIIEKRQSVAFWCNPISGHATLYWYQQILGQGPKLLIQFQNNGVVDDSQLPKDRFSAERLKGVDSTLKIQPAKLEDSAVYLCASSFDRAQTQYFGPGTRLLVL.

V usage is TRBV6-4 and J usage is TRBJ2-3; weak D call: TRBD2 (6 bases). Trimming cost V 5 bases and J 1 base, with 13 bases left between them. This CDR3 is built from 15 residues. CDR1 is MRHNA, CDR2 SNTAGT, per germline. The CDR3 nucleotides are TGTGCCAGCAGTTCCTCCGGGGGACGCACAGATACGCAGTATTTT. Encoded protein: CASSSSGGRTDTQYF.

In DNA, the CDR3 is TGTGCCAGCAGTCCGGACAGGAACTATGGCTACACCTTC. Translating gives CASSPDRNYGYTF. The chain employs TRBV7-3 and TRBJ1-2; TRBD1 matches at 7 bases. The germline V gene encodes CDR1 SGHTA and CDR2 FQGTGA. This CDR3 region has 13 residues. J lost 2 bases, V lost 6 bases, and 3 bases had no gene match.

This sequence joins TRBV5-1 and TRBJ1-3; 8 bases align to TRBD1. The CDR3 totals 15 residues. In germline, CDR1 is SGHRS, CDR2 YFSETQ. The V segment lost 4 bases and the J segment 4 bases; nucleotides outside the gene matches: 7. CDR3: CASSLRTGSGNTIYF. CDR3 in DNA: TGCGCCAGCAGCCTAAGGACAGGGTCAGGAAACACCATATATTTT.

The chain carries TRBV6-1 and TRBJ1-6; D remains unclear. The germline CDR1 and CDR2 sequences are MNHNS and SASEGT. The CDR3 spans 16 residues. V dropped 2 bases and J dropped 0 bases, with 8 bases sitting between them. CDR3 bases: TGTGCCAGCAGTGAAATGGCAGTCTCCTATAATTCACCCCTCCACTTT. Its translation is CASSEMAVSYNSPLHF.

The chain employs TRBV11-2 and TRBJ1-1, with D hard to call. V was clipped by 4 bases and J by 0 bases, with 6 bases between them. The CDR3 length is 13 residues. Germline V gene data show CDR1 as SGHAT and CDR2 as FQNNGV. In nucleotides, the CDR3 is TGTGCCAGCAGCTACGGTTTGAACACTGAAGCTTTCTTT. Protein: CASSYGLNTEAFF.

The J gene is TRBJ2-5, the V gene TRBV6-5, with D possibly matching TRBD1 (7 bases). There are 15 residues in the CDR3. Deletions cut 4 bases from V and 6 bases from J, with 18 bases between. Germline V gene lookup returns CDR1 MNHEY and CDR2 SVGAGI. The CDR3 spells CASSWEAGTDKTQYF. The CDR3 DNA sequence: TGTGCCAGCAGTTGGGAGGCCGGGACAGATAAGACCCAGTACTTC.

The CDR3 DNA reads as TGTGCTAGTGGTCCGGGACTAGCGGGGGTCGGGGAGCTGTTTTTT. This codes for CASGPGLAGVGELFF. The V call is TRBV12-5, the J call TRBJ2-2, with 14 bases that match TRBD2. Looked up from germline, CDR1 is LGHNT and CDR2 is FRNRAP. Germline trimming cut 5 bases from V and 7 bases from J; bases unmatched to any gene: 3. The CDR3 extends over 15 amino acids.

In DNA form, the CDR3 reads TGTGCCAGCAGTTACGCGGATGTGACTTCACCCCTCCACTTT. Translation gives CASSYADVTSPLHF. The rearrangement uses TRBV6-5 and TRBJ1-6; no definite D call. Germline CDR1 MNHEY, CDR2 SVGAGI. The CDR3 is made up of 14 amino acids. V was cut by 2 bases and J by 9 bases, with 11 bases left in between.

As DNA, the CDR3 is TGTGCCAGCAGCTCGAGCCGGGATTCCTCGGACGAGCAGTACTTC. This gives the protein CASSSSRDSSDEQYF. The V gene is TRBV5-4, the J gene TRBJ2-7; D possibly corresponds to TRBD2 (5 bases). Germline V gene sequence: CDR1 SGHNT, CDR2 YYREEE (reference sequence). There are 15 residues in the CDR3. Trimming took 3 bases from V and 5 from J, leaving 18 bases between them.

The J gene is TRBJ2-2, the V gene TRBV29-1; TRBD2 is a possible D gene (5 bases). CDR1 and CDR2 from the germline V gene are SQVTM and ANQGSEA. This CDR3 is built from 13 residues. V was shortened by 4 bases and J by 4 bases, with 10 bases between the two germline ends. The CDR3 DNA follows: TGCAGCGTTGTAAGCGGAGCCACCGGGGAGCTGTTTTTT. Translated: CSVVSGATGELFF.

The V call is TRBV19, the J call TRBJ2-1; weak D call: TRBD1 (5 bases). V was shortened by 5 bases and J by 10 bases, with 18 bases between the two germline ends. The CDR3 length is 14 residues. The germline V gene encodes CDR1 LNHDA and CDR2 SQIVND (reference sequence). The CDR3 DNA reads as TGTGCCAGTAGTGGCAGGGCCTCCTCGTGGGAGCAGTTCTTC. Amino acids: CASSGRASSWEQFF.

The chain recombines TRBV2 with TRBJ2-7; possibly TRBD1 for D (5 bases). The V gene lost 3 bases and the J gene lost 5 bases, with 11 bases spanning the gap. The CDR3 covers 13 residues. Germline CDR1 SNHLY, CDR2 FYNNEI. In DNA form, the CDR3 reads TGTGCCAGCAGTGATGCAAGGGGCCACGAGCAGTACTTC. This translates into CASSDARGHEQYF.

The chain carries TRBV25-1 and TRBJ2-3; 10 bases are shared with TRBD2. V trimming: 0 bases; J trimming: 6 bases; junction bases outside the gene matches: 3. The CDR3 is made up of 15 amino acids. In germline, CDR1 is MGHDK, CDR2 SYGVNS. The CDR3 sequence: CASSEYFSGGDTQYF. The CDR3 bases are TGTGCCAGCAGTGAATATTTTAGCGGGGGGGATACGCAGTATTTT.

Worth noting for this clone: Different DNA sequences within this sample yield the same CDR3. This chain uses TRBV18 with TRBJ2-7; TRBD2 aligns across 8 bases. The V gene's germline CDR1 is KGHSH and CDR2 LQKENI. This CDR3 contains 14 residues. Germline trimming cut 0 bases from V and 4 bases from J; bases unmatched to any gene: 2. As DNA, the CDR3 is TGTGCCAGCTCACCACCGTCGGGGGGGTACGAGCAGTACTTC. It yields the protein CASSPPSGGYEQYF.

The chain links TRBV7-2 to TRBJ2-1, with 10 positions matching TRBD1. The CDR3 runs 15 residues. V trimming: 6 bases; J trimming: 9 bases; junction bases outside the gene matches: 11. Germline V CDR1 and CDR2: SGHTA, FQGNSA. CDR3 region: CASRARTGGFTEQFF. CDR3 nucleotides: TGTGCCAGCAGGGCAAGGACAGGGGGTTTCACTGAGCAGTTCTTC.

This sequence joins TRBV29-1 and TRBJ2-3, with D tentatively TRBD1 (6 bases). V was pared by 1 base and J by 1 base, with 9 bases between. Per the germline V gene, CDR1 is SQVTM and CDR2 is ANQGSEA. The CDR3 is 14 residues long. CDR3 amino acids: CSVEGGQGTDTQYF. The CDR3 DNA reads as TGCAGCGTTGAAGGGGGGCAGGGCACAGATACGCAGTATTTT.

V is TRBV4-2 and J is TRBJ2-1; TRBD2 agrees at 11 bases. V was clipped by 0 bases and J by 7 bases; unmatched bases: 8. Per germline, CDR1 LGHNA and CDR2 YNFKEQ. This CDR3 spans 17 amino acids. CDR3 region: CASSQDPTSGKGNEQFF. CDR3 DNA sequence: TGTGCCAGCAGCCAAGATCCGACTAGCGGGAAGGGGAATGAGCAGTTCTTC.

V usage is TRBV10-1 and J usage is TRBJ2-3, with TRBD1 matching over 9 bases. Trimming at V came to 11 bases and at J to 4 bases, leaving 10 bases not matched to a gene. The CDR3 consists of 14 residues. The germline V gene encodes CDR1 WNHNN and CDR2 SYGVQD (reference sequence). The CDR3 DNA reads as TGCGCCGGCCAGGGACAGGGAGACGCAGATACGCAGTATTTT. Translated, it gives CAGQGQGDADTQYF.

The chain has TRBV7-2 and TRBJ2-6; no definite D call. The CDR3 covers 15 residues. Germline V lookup: CDR1 SGHTA, CDR2 FQGNSA. V lost 1 base and J 2 bases, leaving 6 bases between the germline ends. Here the CDR3 DNA reads TGTGCCAGCAGCTTAGTAGATCCTGGGGCCAACGTCCTGACTTTC. Residues: CASSLVDPGANVLTF. The entire variable domain, with the rest obtained from reference TRBV7-2 and TRBJ2-6, is as follows: GAGVSQSPSNKVTEKGKDVELRCDPISGHTALYWYRQSLGQGLEFLIYFQGNSAPDKSGLPSDRFSAERTGGSVSTLTIQRTQQEDSAVYLCASSLVDPGANVLTFGAGSRLTVL.

The J gene is TRBJ2-1, the V gene TRBV7-3; tentative D call: TRBD1 (6 bases). With 5 bases removed from V and 2 bases from J, the gap between germline ends came to 16 bases. This CDR3 comprises 16 residues. Germline CDR1 and CDR2: SGHTA and FQGTGA. CDR3 sequence (DNA): TGTGCCAGCAGCCCTCTGGGGGCGGGCGCCTACAATGAGCAGTTCTTC. Protein sequence: CASSPLGAGAYNEQFF.

The J gene is TRBJ2-5, the V gene TRBV19, with 7 bases aligning to TRBD2. The junction had 8 bases not matched to a gene; V was cut back by 2 bases and J by 5 bases. Germline assignment: CDR1 LNHDA and CDR2 SQIVND (reference sequence). The CDR3 is 15 amino acids. The CDR3, as DNA: TGTGCCAGTAGTATATTTGGGGGAGGGGCGGAGACCCAGTACTTC. Translated, it gives CASSIFGGGAETQYF.

The chain links TRBV5-3 to TRBJ2-4; 7 bases match TRBD2. TRBV5-3 counts as an open reading frame of uncertain function. V lost 6 bases and J lost 0; bases outside the gene matches: 6. There are 15 residues in the CDR3. CDR3 residues: CARTGGKLAKNIQYF. CDR3 bases: TGTGCCAGAACCGGGGGGAAACTAGCCAAAAACATTCAGTACTTC.

This chain joins TRBV14 and TRBJ2-4; D possibly corresponds to TRBD1 (6 bases). Trimming shortened V by 3 bases and J by 1 base, and 13 bases separated the two germline ends. The CDR3 contains 16 residues. The germline gives CDR1 SGHDN, CDR2 FVKESK. CDR3 in amino acids: CASSHLTGGAKNIQYF. DNA of the CDR3: TGTGCCAGCAGCCACTTGACAGGTGGGGCCAAAAACATTCAGTACTTC.

The chain couples TRBV29-1 to TRBJ2-5; D unresolved. V dropped 0 bases and J dropped 11 bases, with 16 bases sitting between them. Germline V gene sequence: CDR1 SQVTM, CDR2 ANQGSEA. The CDR3 covers 13 residues. CDR3 sequence: CSVEEDNQAKQYF. Here the CDR3 DNA reads TGCAGCGTTGAAGAAGATAACCAAGCCAAGCAGTACTTC.

The chain links TRBV6-5 to TRBJ2-7, with 7 bases identical to TRBD1. The V and J ends lost 6 bases and 0 bases, in that order; junction bases with no gene match: 5. The CDR3 runs 14 residues. Germline lookup yields CDR1 MNHEY and CDR2 SVGAGI. The CDR3 protein is CASRPGQYSYEQYF. DNA for the CDR3: TGTGCCAGCAGACCGGGACAGTACTCCTACGAGCAGTACTTC.

The chain joins TRBV2 to TRBJ2-7; D is unresolved. Germline assignment: CDR1 SNHLY and CDR2 FYNNEI. The CDR3 totals 11 residues. V was trimmed by 5 bases and J by 3 bases, leaving 5 bases between them. In DNA form, the CDR3 reads TGTGCCAGCAGTAGCCTCTACGAGCAGTACTTC. Protein: CASSSLYEQYF. Combining the CDR3 with reference TRBV2 and TRBJ2-7 gives the whole variable domain EPEVTQTPSHQVTQMGQEVILRCVPISNHLYFYWYRQILGQKVEFLVSFYNNEISEKSEIFDDQFSVERPDGSNFTLKIRSTKLEDSAMYFCASSSLYEQYFGPGTRLTVT.

The chain has TRBV15 and TRBJ2-1; 11 positions agree with TRBD2. The germline CDR1 and CDR2 sequences are LNHNV and YYDKDF (reference sequence). V trimming: 0 bases; J trimming: 4 bases; junction bases outside the gene matches: 8. This CDR3 has 18 residues. The CDR3 DNA reads as TGTGCCACCAGCAGAGAGGTGATAGCGGGGGGGTCGTACAATGAGCAGTTCTTC. It encodes CATSREVIAGGSYNEQFF. Based on the CDR3 plus reference TRBV15 and TRBJ2-1, the full variable domain is DAMVIQNPRYQVTQFGKPVTLSCSQTLNHNVMYWYQQKSSQAPKLLFHYYDKDFNNEADTPDNFQSRRPNTSFCFLDIRSPGLGDTAMYLCATSREVIAGGSYNEQFFGPGTRLTVL.

This CDR3 is CASSLTGEGERDYGYTF. CDR3 DNA sequence: TGTGCCAGTAGTCTGACAGGGGAGGGTGAGCGAGACTATGGCTACACCTTC. The rearrangement links TRBV19 to TRBJ1-2; 8 positions match TRBD1. The CDR3 extends over 17 amino acids. The J segment lost 3 bases and the V segment lost 5 bases, leaving 14 bases of the junction unmatched. Germline V lookup: CDR1 LNHDA, CDR2 SQIVND (reference sequence).

The chain uses TRBV18 and TRBJ1-4; D not resolved. Trimming took 4 bases from V and 1 from J, leaving 7 bases between them. The CDR3 runs 14 residues. CDR1 and CDR2 from the germline V gene are KGHSH and LQKENI. The CDR3 sequence: CASSQRETNEKLFF. In DNA, the CDR3 is TGTGCCAGCTCACAGAGAGAAACTAATGAAAAACTGTTTTTT.